These 27 T cell receptor beta chains were sequenced from one sample in a study of cytomegalovirus exposure and HLA in healthy donors. The PCR made use of 60 Vbeta and 13 Jbeta primers. Repertoires were generated with immunoSEQ multiplex PCR, while TCRdb's copy carries only in-frame clones and drops some. The sample has around 180,000 clones; around 80% are singletons. Sequenced sample: PBMCs. These receptors were obtained from a male donor in good health and CMV-seronegative.

The rearrangement links TRBV11-2 to TRBJ2-7; TRBD1 is a possible D gene (5 bases). In germline, CDR1 is SGHAT, CDR2 FQNNGV. Trimming took off 0 bases at V and 2 bases at J, with 11 bases between the two ends. The CDR3 covers 15 residues. Here the CDR3 DNA reads TGTGCCAGCAGCTTAGAAGCAGGGCAGACCTACGAGCAGTACTTC. This codes for CASSLEAGQTYEQYF. Variable domain in full (rest from reference TRBV11-2 and TRBJ2-7): EAGVAQSPRYKIIEKRQSVAFWCNPISGHATLYWYQQILGQGPKLLIQFQNNGVVDDSQLPKDRFSAERLKGVDSTLKIQPAKLEDSAVYLCASSLEAGQTYEQYFGPGTRLTVT.

J is TRBJ1-5 and V is TRBV9; 9 bases map to TRBD1. The germline CDR1 and CDR2 sequences are SGDLS and YYNGEE. V was pared by 2 bases and J by 9 bases, with 3 bases of the junction left unmatched. CDR3 length: 13 amino acids. CDR3 sequence (DNA): TGTGCCAGCAGCGTTGAGGACAGGGGGCCCCAGCATTTT. Residues: CASSVEDRGPQHF. The full variable domain, rest sourced from reference TRBV9 and TRBJ1-5, is DSGVTQTPKHLITATGQRVTLRCSPRSGDLSVYWYQQSLDQGLQFLIQYYNGEERAKGNILERFSAQQFPDLHSELNLSSLELGDSALYFCASSVEDRGPQHFGDGTRLSIL.

The V and J genes are TRBV30 and TRBJ1-2, with D possibly TRBD1 on 5 matching bases. CDR3 length equals 13 residues. CDR1 GTSNPN and CDR2 SVGIG come from the germline V gene (reference sequence). Trimming shortened V by 0 bases and J by 8 bases, and 13 bases separated the two germline ends. The CDR3 nucleotides read TGTGCCTGGAGTGTAGGCTGGGGCCAAGGCTACACCTTC. Translation: CAWSVGWGQGYTF.

This chain connects TRBV30 to TRBJ1-1; D uncertain. Germline V CDR1 and CDR2: GTSNPN, SVGIG (reference sequence). V shed 4 bases and J shed 4 bases, with 4 bases lying between them. The CDR3 is 10 residues long. The DNA of the CDR3 is TGTGCCTGGAAGCTCACTGAAGCTTTCTTT. Its translation is CAWKLTEAFF. Complete variable domain (other parts from reference TRBV30 and TRBJ1-1): SQTIHQWPATLVQPVGSPLSLECTVEGTSNPNLYWYRQAAGRGLQLLFYSVGIGQISSEVPQNLSASRPQDRQFILSSKKLLLSDSGFYLCAWKLTEAFFGQGTRLTVV.

The gene calls are TRBV30 and TRBJ1-5; TRBD1 is a possible D gene (5 bases). The CDR3 sequence is 13 residues long. Trimming removed 3 bases from V and 5 bases from J, with 11 bases in between. Germline V gives CDR1 GTSNPN, CDR2 SVGIG (reference sequence). CDR3 in DNA: TGTGCCTGGAGCAGGGCCGAGGATCAGCCCCAGCATTTT. Protein product: CAWSRAEDQPQHF.

The J gene is TRBJ2-1, the V gene TRBV5-6; the D gene is possibly TRBD1 (6 bases). Germline CDR1 reads SGHDT; CDR2 reads YYEEEE. This CDR3 has 14 amino acids. The V gene lost 7 bases and the J gene lost 9 bases, with 20 bases spanning the gap. DNA for the CDR3: TGTGCCAGCGGTAAGATCATACAGGGTACTGAGCAGTTCTTC. Protein sequence: CASGKIIQGTEQFF.

The chain has TRBV7-6 and TRBJ2-7; D is unclear. Germline V gene data show CDR1 as SGHVS and CDR2 as FNYEAQ. The V gene lost 0 bases and the J gene lost 3 bases, with 6 bases spanning the gap. The CDR3 has 13 amino acids. CDR3 in DNA: TGTGCCAGCAGCTTAGCGGGCAGCTACGAGCAGTACTTC. This sequence encodes CASSLAGSYEQYF.

The chain recombines TRBV28 with TRBJ2-3; TRBD2 agrees at 8 bases. V shed 1 base and J 2 bases; nucleotides not matched to a gene: 2. Germline V CDR1 and CDR2: MDHEN, SYDVKM. The CDR3 runs 15 residues. The CDR3 nucleotides read TGTGCCAGCAGTTTATCGGGGGGGCCCACAGATACGCAGTATTTT. Residues: CASSLSGGPTDTQYF. Combining the CDR3 with reference TRBV28 and TRBJ2-3 gives the whole variable domain DVKVTQSSRYLVKRTGEKVFLECVQDMDHENMFWYRQDPGLGLRLIYFSYDVKMKEKGDIPEGYSVSREKKERFSLILESASTNQTSMYLCASSLSGGPTDTQYFGPGTRLTVL.

The rearrangement joins TRBV7-9 to TRBJ1-5; D is undetermined. V lost 3 bases and J lost 6, with 3 bases in between. Germline assignment: CDR1 SEHNR and CDR2 FQNEAQ (reference sequence). The CDR3 spans 11 residues. DNA of the CDR3: TGTGCCAGCAGCTTTAGTCAGCCCCAGCATTTT. It is translated as CASSFSQPQHF.

The CDR3 DNA sequence: TGTGCCAGCAGCGTAGCTGCGAGGGATCAGCCCCAGCATTTT. Residues: CASSVAARDQPQHF. V is TRBV9 and J is TRBJ1-5; D is unclear. V was pared by 0 bases and J by 5 bases, with 9 bases between. Germline V gene sequence: CDR1 SGDLS, CDR2 YYNGEE. This CDR3 has 14 amino acids.

This clone was recorded a few times. The V gene is TRBV4-3, the J gene TRBJ1-5; TRBD1 might be the D (5 bases). Trimming shortened V by 4 bases and J by 7 bases, and 11 bases separated the two germline ends. CDR1 LGHNA and CDR2 YSLEER come from the germline V gene. The CDR3 totals 13 residues. The CDR3 loop reads CASSLGGRQPQHF. The CDR3 DNA reads as TGCGCCAGCAGCCTGGGGGGACGACAGCCCCAGCATTTT.

Written as DNA, the CDR3 is TGTGCCACCAGGACTGCGGGAGAGACGAATGAGCAGTTCTTC. It is translated as CATRTAGETNEQFF. The V gene is TRBV15, the J gene TRBJ2-1; 7 nucleotides line up with TRBD2. This CDR3 is built from 14 residues. CDR1 is LNHNV, CDR2 YYDKDF, per germline (reference sequence). The V and J ends lost 6 bases and 7 bases, in that order; junction bases with no gene match: 9.

The rearrangement uses TRBV6-6 and TRBJ2-1; TRBD1 matches at 7 bases. The V and J ends lost 2 bases and 10 bases, in that order; junction bases with no gene match: 2. CDR1 is MNHNY, CDR2 SVGAGI, per germline (reference sequence). The CDR3 has 12 amino acids. The CDR3, as DNA: TGTGCCAGCAGTTACCTGGACAGGGAGCAGTTCTTC. Protein: CASSYLDREQFF.

J is TRBJ2-7 and V is TRBV7-2; 7 bases are shared with TRBD2. The CDR3 is made up of 14 amino acids. V gave up 5 bases and J gave up 2 bases; unmatched junction bases: 6. Germline V lookup: CDR1 SGHTA, CDR2 FQGNSA. As DNA, the CDR3 is TGTGCCAGCAGCCTAACTGGGGGGGCCTACGAGCAGTACTTC. Its translation is CASSLTGGAYEQYF. Looking up the rest from reference TRBV7-2 and TRBJ2-7 gives the full variable domain: GAGVSQSPSNKVTEKGKDVELRCDPISGHTALYWYRQSLGQGLEFLIYFQGNSAPDKSGLPSDRFSAERTGGSVSTLTIQRTQQEDSAVYLCASSLTGGAYEQYFGPGTRLTVT.

The chain carries TRBV7-8 and TRBJ2-7; 8 bases are shared with TRBD1. The CDR3 is made up of 17 amino acids. Looked up from germline, CDR1 is SGHVS and CDR2 is FQNEAQ. V dropped 1 base and J dropped 0; count of bases not matched to a gene: 8. The CDR3 region has the DNA TGTGCCAGCAGCTTAGTTGGGGACAGGCGAAGCTCCTACGAGCAGTACTTC. Encoded protein: CASSLVGDRRSSYEQYF.

The chain uses TRBV7-9 and TRBJ2-5; TRBD1 aligns across 8 bases. With V trimmed by 5 bases and J by 2 bases, 7 bases remained unmatched. Germline V CDR1 and CDR2: SEHNR, FQNEAQ (reference sequence). The CDR3 is 15 residues long. The CDR3 nucleotides read TGTGCCAGCAGCGGACGACAGGGGTGGCAAGAGACCCAGTACTTC. Translated: CASSGRQGWQETQYF.

V usage is TRBV7-6 and J usage is TRBJ2-1, with 12 bases identical to TRBD2. The germline V gene encodes CDR1 SGHVS and CDR2 FNYEAQ. There are 17 residues in the CDR3. The ends lost 0 bases at V and 4 bases at J; junction bases unmatched: 4. The chain's CDR3 is CASSLASSGGVYNEQFF. CDR3 bases: TGTGCCAGCAGCTTAGCCTCTAGCGGGGGGGTGTACAATGAGCAGTTCTTC. The full variable domain, rest sourced from reference TRBV7-6 and TRBJ2-1, is GAGVSQSPRYKVTKRGQDVALRCDPISGHVSLYWYRQALGQGPEFLTYFNYEAQQDKSGLPNDRFSAERPEGSISTLTIQRTEQRDSAMYRCASSLASSGGVYNEQFFGPGTRLTVL.

The CDR3 sequence is CASSLSLGRPSSYNEQFF. CDR3 nucleotide sequence: TGTGCCAGCAGCTTAAGTTTAGGCAGGCCGAGCTCCTACAATGAGCAGTTCTTC. The rearrangement links TRBV7-2 to TRBJ2-1; no reliable D call. The V gene's germline CDR1 is SGHTA and CDR2 FQGNSA. This CDR3 contains 18 residues. The germline V and J ends were trimmed by 2 bases and 0 bases, with 17 bases remaining between them. Looking up the rest from reference TRBV7-2 and TRBJ2-1 gives the full variable domain: GAGVSQSPSNKVTEKGKDVELRCDPISGHTALYWYRQSLGQGLEFLIYFQGNSAPDKSGLPSDRFSAERTGGSVSTLTIQRTQQEDSAVYLCASSLSLGRPSSYNEQFFGPGTRLTVL.

This clone was picked up one time. The genes are TRBV9 and TRBJ1-1; weak D call: TRBD1 (5 bases). The V gene lost 1 base and the J gene lost 7 bases, with 17 bases spanning the gap. The germline CDR1 and CDR2 sequences are SGDLS and YYNGEE. This CDR3 comprises 15 residues. The CDR3 nucleotides are TGTGCCAGCAGCGTACTTGGAGACAGCCGGTATGAAGCTTTCTTT. Amino acid sequence: CASSVLGDSRYEAFF.

The genes are TRBV5-1 and TRBJ2-2, with TRBD1 matching 8 bases. Germline CDR1 SGHRS, CDR2 YFSETQ. The ends lost 2 bases at V and 4 bases at J; junction bases unmatched: 4. This CDR3 has 15 amino acids. CDR3 bases: TGCGCCAGCAGCTTAGGACAGGGTGCCACCGGGGAGCTGTTTTTT. Its protein product is CASSLGQGATGELFF.

V gene TRBV5-8 combines with J gene TRBJ1-1; D is possibly TRBD1 (6 bases). Germline CDR1 is SGHTS and CDR2 is YDEGEE. Trimming took off 4 bases at V and 0 bases at J, with 13 bases between the two ends. There are 15 residues in the CDR3. The CDR3 here is CASSPYGGLNTEAFF. In nucleotides, the CDR3 is TGTGCCAGCAGCCCCTACGGGGGGCTGAACACTGAAGCTTTCTTT.

Turning to this clone: One junction end disagrees with the germline gene, perhaps due to a read error. The chain carries TRBV7-7 and TRBJ2-5; TRBD2 matches 8 bases. The CDR3 is 15 amino acids. Germline V lookup: CDR1 SSHAT, CDR2 FNYEAQ (reference sequence). The CDR3, as DNA: TGTGCTAGCAGCTTAGCCCCGGGACTAGTGGAGACCCAGTACTTC. Translating gives CASSLAPGLVETQYF.

This chain uses TRBV7-6 with TRBJ2-5; D perhaps matches TRBD1 (6 bases). Trimming pared 1 base from V and 5 bases from J, leaving 14 bases between. Germline CDR1 and CDR2: SGHVS and FNYEAQ. CDR3 length: 15 amino acids. This CDR3 is CASSLGAGVGETQYF. The CDR3 DNA follows: TGTGCCAGCAGCTTAGGGGCAGGGGTGGGGGAGACCCAGTACTTC.

The chain carries TRBV7-2 and TRBJ1-1, with no clear D. V gave up 5 bases and J gave up 0 bases, with 19 bases separating them. CDR3 size: 17 residues. CDR1 is SGHTA, CDR2 FQGNSA, per germline. CDR3 region: CASSEVRAVGVNTEAFF. The CDR3 DNA reads TGTGCCAGCAGCGAAGTTAGGGCAGTGGGAGTGAACACTGAAGCTTTCTTT.

V is TRBV5-1 and J is TRBJ2-3; D is unresolved. The V gene's germline CDR1 is SGHRS and CDR2 YFSETQ. V was trimmed by 0 bases and J by 3 bases, leaving 8 bases between them. The CDR3 is 14 amino acids. The CDR3 region has the DNA TGCGCCAGCAGCTTGGACCACCGGACAGATACGCAGTATTTT. It translates to CASSLDHRTDTQYF.

The rearrangement joins TRBV30 to TRBJ2-3, with D possibly being TRBD1 (6 bases). This CDR3 has 15 amino acids. Per the germline V gene, CDR1 is GTSNPN and CDR2 is SVGIG (reference sequence). Trimming took 8 bases from V and 3 from J, leaving 21 bases between them. The CDR3 sequence: CAVILGGLITDTQYF. The CDR3 nucleotides read TGTGCCGTCATACTAGGGGGTTTGATTACAGATACGCAGTATTTT. The variable domain in full, completed from reference TRBV30 and TRBJ2-3, reads SQTIHQWPATLVQPVGSPLSLECTVEGTSNPNLYWYRQAAGRGLQLLFYSVGIGQISSEVPQNLSASRPQDRQFILSSKKLLLSDSGFYLCAVILGGLITDTQYFGPGTRLTVL.

V is TRBV30 and J is TRBJ1-5, with 8 bases that match TRBD1. The CDR3 sequence is 13 residues long. Germline V gives CDR1 GTSNPN, CDR2 SVGIG (reference sequence). Unmatched junction bases numbered 5, after V lost 3 bases and J lost 7 bases. The CDR3 here is CAWSQGARQPQHF. The CDR3 DNA reads TGTGCCTGGAGCCAGGGGGCACGGCAGCCCCAGCATTTT.